This T cell receptor beta chain is from a study of T cell repertoires in cytomegalovirus infection. In the study overall: Both a matching HLA type and CMV infection were indicated by public TCR beta signatures.

There are a few counts of this clonotype. The antigen is undetermined. Study observations and caveats: CMV-specific TCR beta clonotypes restricted by HLA-C were the ones dominating the ex vivo response.

Trimming took 1 base from V and 2 from J, leaving 12 bases between them. The CDR3 is made up of 16 amino acids. CDR1 is SGHAT, CDR2 FQNNGV, per germline. Using its own MiXCR run on the reads, TCRdb lists one record per CDR3 protein. The table records about 220,000 distinct CDR3 sequences, around two fifths of them present only once. The chain couples TRBV11-2 to TRBJ2-1; tentatively, D is TRBD1 (6 bases). This TCR was recovered from a human donor in good health (CMV status not recorded). Some clones in this sample may be carry-over from other donors' samples. Material: CD8+ T cells from cultured PBMCs, obtained from culture after CMV antigen stimulation. CDR3 sequence: CASSLVGARAYNEQFF. CDR3 coding DNA: TGTGCCAGCAGCTTAGTGGGGGCGCGGGCCTACAATGAGCAGTTCTTC.